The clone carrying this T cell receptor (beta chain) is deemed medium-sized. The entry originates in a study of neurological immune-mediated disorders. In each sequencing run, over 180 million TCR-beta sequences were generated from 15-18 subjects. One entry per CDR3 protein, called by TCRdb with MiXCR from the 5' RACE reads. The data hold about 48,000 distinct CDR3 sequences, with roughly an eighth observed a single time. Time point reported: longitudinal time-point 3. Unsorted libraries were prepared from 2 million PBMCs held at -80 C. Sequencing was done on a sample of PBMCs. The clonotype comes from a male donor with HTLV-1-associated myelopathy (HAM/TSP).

Here the CDR3 reads CASSSRTSGGRYEQFF. The CDR3 DNA is TGTGCCAGCAGCTCCCGGACTAGCGGGGGGAGGTATGAGCAGTTCTTC. The rearrangement links TRBV7-2 to TRBJ2-1, with TRBD2 matching 14 bases. The CDR3 is 16 amino acids. The J segment lost 8 bases and the V segment lost 4 bases, leaving 7 bases of the junction unmatched. Germline V gene data show CDR1 as SGHTA and CDR2 as FQGNSA.